These 31 T cell receptor beta chains were all obtained from the same sample, sequenced in a study of blood T cell repertoires in COVID-19. TCRdb's table, derived via immunoSEQ multiplex PCR, lists solely in-frame clones and lacks some. The sample consists of tens of thousands of clones, 80% of them appearing once. Sequenced material: peripheral blood. These receptors originate from a woman of 80 years or more with acute or convalescent COVID-19.

The rearrangement joins TRBV30 to TRBJ1-6; TRBD1 matches at 8 bases. This CDR3 spans 14 amino acids. Germline CDR1 and CDR2: GTSNPN and SVGIG (reference sequence). V shed 4 bases, J shed 4 bases, and the junction held 3 bases outside the gene matches. In DNA, the CDR3 is TGTGCCTGGACCCGACAGGGGTATAATTCACCCCTCCACTTT. This translates into CAWTRQGYNSPLHF.

With regard to this clone: Other nucleotide sequences from this sample produce the same CDR3. In nucleotides, the CDR3 is TGTGCCAGTAGTTCTAGCGGCTCCTACAATGAGCAGTTCTTC. Amino acids: CASSSSGSYNEQFF. This chain joins TRBV19 and TRBJ2-1, with TRBD2 matching 7 bases. V trimming: 5 bases; J trimming: 0 bases; junction bases outside the gene matches: 1. From germline, CDR1 is LNHDA and CDR2 SQIVND (reference sequence). CDR3 length: 14 residues. Using reference TRBV19 and TRBJ2-1 for the parts outside the CDR3, the full variable domain is DGGITQSPKYLFRKEGQNVTLSCEQNLNHDAMYWYRQDPGQGLRLIYYSQIVNDFQKGDIAEGYSVSREKKESFPLTVTSAQKNPTAFYLCASSSSGSYNEQFFGPGTRLTVL.

This chain links TRBV5-1 with TRBJ1-5; the D gene is possibly TRBD1 (6 bases). CDR1 and CDR2 from the germline V gene are SGHRS and YFSETQ. The CDR3 extends over 14 amino acids. The V gene lost 4 bases and the J gene lost 3 bases, with 11 bases spanning the gap. The CDR3 nucleotides read TGCGCCAGCAGCGAGGGACACCTCAATCAGCCCCAGCATTTT. It codes for CASSEGHLNQPQHF. Based on the CDR3 plus reference TRBV5-1 and TRBJ1-5, the full variable domain is KAGVTQTPRYLIKTRGQQVTLSCSPISGHRSVSWYQQTPGQGLQFLFEYFSETQRNKGNFPGRFSGRQFSNSRSEMNVSTLELGDSALYLCASSEGHLNQPQHFGDGTRLSIL.

This clone was observed a handful of times. The J gene is TRBJ1-1, the V gene TRBV11-2, with no clear D. V was pared by 5 bases and J by 0 bases, with 4 bases between. The CDR3 consists of 12 residues. The germline CDR1 and CDR2 sequences are SGHAT and FQNNGV. The DNA for the CDR3 is TGTGCCAGCAGCCCTTTGAACACTGAAGCTTTCTTT. Amino acids: CASSPLNTEAFF.

The chain recombines TRBV11-2 with TRBJ2-5, with TRBD1 identical over 7 bases. The V and J ends lost 5 bases and 6 bases, in that order; junction bases with no gene match: 15. This CDR3 spans 16 amino acids. Per the germline V gene, CDR1 is SGHAT and CDR2 is FQNNGV. The CDR3 DNA reads as TGTGCCAGCAGCCTGCCCGTTCAGGGGGTGAGCAAGACCCAGTACTTC. Translation gives CASSLPVQGVSKTQYF.

This clone was recorded only once. The CDR3: CASSIWAPDTEAFF. CDR3 coding DNA: TGTGCCAGTAGTATATGGGCACCCGACACTGAAGCTTTCTTT. The rearrangement links TRBV19 to TRBJ1-1; D remains ambiguous. Germline V gives CDR1 LNHDA, CDR2 SQIVND (reference sequence). CDR3 length: 14 amino acids. Trimming stripped 2 bases from V and 3 bases from J, with 10 bases between.

This sequence joins TRBV10-3 and TRBJ1-1, with 8 bases identical to TRBD1. Germline CDR1 reads ENHRY; CDR2 reads SYGVKD. V dropped 8 bases and J dropped 4; count of bases not matched to a gene: 12. The CDR3 contains 15 residues. CDR3 coding DNA: TGTGCCATCGCACACAGGGGGGACCCTGCCACTGAAGCTTTCTTT. The encoded protein is CAIAHRGDPATEAFF.

The CDR3 protein is CASSPRREGLRFDYGYTF. Written as DNA, the CDR3 is TGTGCCAGCAGCCCGAGGCGCGAGGGCTTGCGTTTTGACTATGGCTACACCTTC. The rearrangement uses TRBV14 and TRBJ1-2; D gene uncertain. V was clipped by 4 bases and J by 3 bases, with 24 bases between them. This CDR3 comprises 18 residues. The germline V gene encodes CDR1 SGHDN and CDR2 FVKESK.

This clone occurred a few times. The chain has TRBV12-3 or TRBV12-4 and TRBJ2-2; D not resolved. Trimming cost V 6 bases and J 8 bases, with 7 bases left between them. The CDR3 runs to 11 residues. CDR3 DNA: TGTGCCAGCAGCTCCAGGGGGGAGCTGTTTTTT. This sequence encodes CASSSRGELFF.

This clone was seen only once. This rearrangement joins TRBV6-1 to TRBJ1-5; D remains ambiguous. The germline gives CDR1 MNHNS, CDR2 SASEGT. CDR3 length: 15 amino acids. Trimming left V 2 bases short and J 3 bases short, with 11 bases between. The CDR3: CASSESTRINQPQHF. As DNA, the CDR3 is TGTGCCAGCAGTGAATCGACAAGGATCAATCAGCCCCAGCATTTT.

The chain is built from TRBV2 and TRBJ1-1; D unresolved. From germline, CDR1 is SNHLY and CDR2 FYNNEI. The CDR3 consists of 13 residues. V was clipped by 7 bases and J by 7 bases, with 16 bases between them. CDR3 protein: CASNLYPGGEAFF. DNA for the CDR3: TGTGCCAGCAATTTATATCCAGGTGGTGAAGCTTTCTTT.

The chain combines TRBV6-4 with TRBJ2-5; TRBD2 aligns across 8 bases. CDR1 and CDR2 from the germline V gene are MRHNA and SNTAGT. J gave up 1 base and V 2 bases, and 3 bases lay outside the gene matches. The CDR3 covers 15 residues. This chain's CDR3 is CASSDRAGAQETQYF. CDR3 DNA: TGTGCCAGCAGTGACAGAGCGGGGGCCCAAGAGACCCAGTACTTC.

The V call is TRBV6-5, the J call TRBJ1-2; D is perhaps TRBD1 (5 bases). The CDR3 spans 15 residues. The V and J ends lost 6 bases and 3 bases respectively, with 17 bases between them. CDR1 and CDR2 from the germline V gene are MNHEY and SVGAGI. This chain's CDR3 is CASRTRWGGDYGYTF. The CDR3 region has the DNA TGTGCCAGCAGAACCCGGTGGGGGGGGGACTATGGCTACACCTTC.

The chain couples TRBV5-1 to TRBJ1-2, with TRBD1 as a possible D gene (5 bases). This CDR3 is 13 amino acids long. Germline V gives CDR1 SGHRS, CDR2 YFSETQ. Trimming took off 6 bases at V and 4 bases at J, with 13 bases between the two ends. The CDR3 nucleotides read TGCGCCAGCAAGGTTGGGGCAGCCTATGGCTACACCTTC. The encoded protein is CASKVGAAYGYTF.

J is TRBJ2-5 and V is TRBV5-1, with D possibly matching TRBD2 (6 bases). The V gene's germline CDR1 is SGHRS and CDR2 YFSETQ. CDR3 length equals 15 residues. The germline V and J ends were trimmed by 3 bases and 2 bases, with 14 bases remaining between them. The CDR3 region is CASSSAGRIQETQYF. DNA for the CDR3: TGCGCCAGCAGCTCTGCGGGACGGATTCAAGAGACCCAGTACTTC. The full variable domain, with the rest looked up from reference TRBV5-1 and TRBJ2-5, is KAGVTQTPRYLIKTRGQQVTLSCSPISGHRSVSWYQQTPGQGLQFLFEYFSETQRNKGNFPGRFSGRQFSNSRSEMNVSTLELGDSALYLCASSSAGRIQETQYFGPGTRLLVL.

The rearrangement links TRBV6-5 to TRBJ2-7; 11 bases match TRBD2. The CDR3 is 16 residues long. Per germline, CDR1 MNHEY and CDR2 SVGAGI. V shed 2 bases and J 5 bases; nucleotides not matched to a gene: 8. The chain's CDR3 is CASSYDTSGRIDEQYF. The CDR3 nucleotides are TGTGCCAGCAGTTACGACACTAGCGGGAGAATCGACGAGCAGTACTTC.

This clone was seen a single time. This chain joins TRBV5-1 and TRBJ2-7, with TRBD2 matching 7 bases. CDR3 size: 15 residues. In germline, CDR1 is SGHRS, CDR2 YFSETQ. Trimming cost V 0 bases and J 5 bases; bases outside gene matches: 8. The CDR3 reads CASSLVRVAGDEQYF. As DNA, the CDR3 is TGCGCCAGCAGCTTGGTGAGGGTAGCGGGCGACGAGCAGTACTTC.

The chain links TRBV7-9 to TRBJ2-2; possibly TRBD2 for D (6 bases). The ends were cut back, 3 bases at V and 1 base at J, with 15 bases in the middle. The germline gives CDR1 SEHNR, CDR2 FQNEAQ (reference sequence). CDR3 length equals 17 residues. The CDR3 region has the DNA TGTGCCAGCAGCTTGGTCCCGGGAGCGGTGAACACCGGGGAGCTGTTTTTT. This translates into CASSLVPGAVNTGELFF.

The gene calls are TRBV19 and TRBJ1-2; 10 bases align to TRBD1. The CDR3 totals 16 residues. The V gene end was trimmed by 0 bases and the J gene end by 6 bases; junction bases not matched to a gene: 7. Per germline, CDR1 LNHDA and CDR2 SQIVND (reference sequence). CDR3 amino acids: CASSIDRDRGLDGYTF. CDR3 nucleotide sequence: TGTGCCAGTAGTATAGATCGGGACAGGGGCCTCGATGGCTACACCTTC. Full variable domain (outside the CDR3, taken from reference TRBV19 and TRBJ1-2): DGGITQSPKYLFRKEGQNVTLSCEQNLNHDAMYWYRQDPGQGLRLIYYSQIVNDFQKGDIAEGYSVSREKKESFPLTVTSAQKNPTAFYLCASSIDRDRGLDGYTFGSGTRLTVV.

This sequence joins TRBV11-2 and TRBJ2-7, with 7 bases that match TRBD1. CDR3 size: 14 residues. The V gene's germline CDR1 is SGHAT and CDR2 FQNNGV. Trimming cost V 0 bases and J 3 bases; bases outside gene matches: 2. The CDR3 sequence: CASSLEDRFYEQYF. The CDR3 DNA is TGTGCCAGCAGCTTAGAGGACAGGTTCTACGAGCAGTACTTC. Complete variable domain (other parts from reference TRBV11-2 and TRBJ2-7): EAGVAQSPRYKIIEKRQSVAFWCNPISGHATLYWYQQILGQGPKLLIQFQNNGVVDDSQLPKDRFSAERLKGVDSTLKIQPAKLEDSAVYLCASSLEDRFYEQYFGPGTRLTVT.

The V gene is TRBV5-5, the J gene TRBJ2-6; D possibly corresponds to TRBD1 (6 bases). Germline V gene data show CDR1 as SGHKS and CDR2 as YYEKEE (reference sequence). Trimming took off 4 bases at V and 4 bases at J, with 12 bases between the two ends. The CDR3 is made up of 15 amino acids. The CDR3: CASSVGTSGANVLTF. In nucleotides, the CDR3 is TGTGCCAGCAGCGTCGGGACAAGCGGGGCCAACGTCCTGACTTTC. Combining the CDR3 with reference TRBV5-5 and TRBJ2-6 gives the whole variable domain DAGVTQSPTHLIKTRGQQVTLRCSPISGHKSVSWYQQVLGQGPQFIFQYYEKEERGRGNFPDRFSARQFPNYSSELNVNALLLGDSALYLCASSVGTSGANVLTFGAGSRLTVL.

The chain joins TRBV11-2 to TRBJ2-3; D is uncertain. The CDR3 consists of 14 residues. Trimming took off 3 bases at V and 2 bases at J, with 9 bases between the two ends. Germline V CDR1 and CDR2: SGHAT, FQNNGV. CDR3 coding DNA: TGTGCCAGCAGCTTGGTAGCCCCCACAGATACGCAGTATTTT. It yields the protein CASSLVAPTDTQYF.

The rearrangement uses TRBV3-1 (or the pseudogene TRBV3-2) and TRBJ2-7; D not certain. Germline V CDR1 and CDR2: LGHDT, YNNKEL (reference sequence). Trimming took off 4 bases at V and 6 bases at J, with 7 bases between the two ends. The CDR3 sequence is 11 residues long. In nucleotides, the CDR3 is TGTGCCAGCAGCCTCCTCGGCGAGCAGTACTTC. Encoded protein: CASSLLGEQYF.

The V gene is TRBV18, the J gene TRBJ1-6; D is undetermined. Germline loops: CDR1 KGHSH, CDR2 LQKENI. The CDR3 covers 16 residues. V was cut by 0 bases and J by 5 bases, with 11 bases left in between. DNA of the CDR3: TGTGCCAGCTCACCACCAGGAGTACCCAATAATTCACCCCTCCACTTT. Its translation is CASSPPGVPNNSPLHF.

The table lists this clone with a few counts. This rearrangement joins TRBV2 to TRBJ2-5; TRBD2 agrees at 10 bases. CDR1 SNHLY and CDR2 FYNNEI come from the germline V gene. V dropped 10 bases and J dropped 7; count of bases not matched to a gene: 18. This CDR3 has 16 residues. The CDR3 DNA sequence: TGTGCCACCCCCTCCGGGACTAGCGTCCCTTCCGGGACCCAGTACTTC. It is translated as CATPSGTSVPSGTQYF.

This chain connects TRBV3-1 (or the pseudogene TRBV3-2) to TRBJ2-1; D is perhaps TRBD1 (6 bases). The CDR3 runs 14 residues. Germline V gives CDR1 LGHDT, CDR2 YNNKEL (reference sequence). The V and J ends lost 6 bases and 5 bases respectively, with 14 bases between them. This chain's CDR3 is CASRKGETHNEQFF. CDR3 coding DNA: TGTGCCAGCAGAAAGGGGGAAACTCACAATGAGCAGTTCTTC.

V is TRBV5-1 and J is TRBJ2-1; D remains ambiguous. Trimming took 0 bases from V and 3 from J, leaving 4 bases between them. The V gene's germline CDR1 is SGHRS and CDR2 YFSETQ. This CDR3 has 13 residues. In nucleotides, the CDR3 is TGCGCCAGCAGCTTGGCCCGCTACAATGAGCAGTTCTTC. It specifies CASSLARYNEQFF.

V gene TRBV4-2 combines with J gene TRBJ2-5; TRBD1 matches 10 bases. This CDR3 has 16 amino acids. Germline trimming cut 0 bases from V and 5 bases from J; bases unmatched to any gene: 6. The germline V gene encodes CDR1 LGHNA and CDR2 YNFKEQ. CDR3 coding DNA: TGTGCCAGCAGCCAAGATAAGGGGACAGGGGATGAGACCCAGTACTTC. Translation gives CASSQDKGTGDETQYF.

The V call is TRBV7-2, the J call TRBJ1-6; D might be TRBD1 (5 bases). V lost 10 bases to trimming and J lost 6 bases, with 16 bases between them. The CDR3 is 14 amino acids. In germline, CDR1 is SGHTA, CDR2 FQGNSA. CDR3: CATRGGVGNSPLHF. For the CDR3, the DNA is TGTGCCACCCGCGGAGGGGTGGGTAATTCACCCCTCCACTTT.

The rearrangement links TRBV18 to TRBJ2-3, with 7 nucleotides matching TRBD1. The V segment lost 2 bases and the J segment 3 bases; nucleotides outside the gene matches: 5. Germline V gene lookup returns CDR1 KGHSH and CDR2 LQKENI. The CDR3 sequence is 15 residues long. The CDR3, as DNA: TGTGCCAGCTCACCATCAACCAGGGGGACAGATACGCAGTATTTT. Its protein is CASSPSTRGTDTQYF.

The chain is built from TRBV19 and TRBJ1-6, with TRBD1 matching over 7 bases. This CDR3 is built from 16 residues. V trimming: 5 bases; J trimming: 1 base; junction bases outside the gene matches: 5. Germline CDR1 reads LNHDA; CDR2 reads SQIVND (reference sequence). CDR3 protein: CASSDRDGSYNSPLHF. DNA for the CDR3: TGTGCCAGTAGTGACAGGGATGGATCCTATAATTCACCCCTCCACTTT.